The clone carrying this TCR beta chain was picked up a small number of times. Its specificity is unknown. PCR was performed a second time for about 7 to 12 cycles using a sample-barcoded 5' primer and a J-beta primer mix. TCRdb called the 5' RACE reads again in MiXCR, with one record for every CDR3 protein. The sample shows 600,000 or so distinct CDR3 sequences, around 21% of them seen only once. The sample originates from a study of blood T cells in healthy people across ages. Study-level results: Whereas aged donors had fewer naive CD4+ cells, long-lived donors had more of them and higher diversity.

The CDR3 consists of 14 residues. The germline V gene encodes CDR1 LGHDT and CDR2 YNNKEL (reference sequence). The sample taken for sequencing was blood. The chain carries TRBV3-1 and TRBJ2-1, with no clear D. The J call is in doubt because the DNA end fits TRBJ2-7 better. The clonotype was recovered from a man aged 65 to 79 in good health. The CDR3 DNA reads TGTGCCAGCAGCCAGACGGTGAATCCCTACGAGCAGTACTTC. Translating gives CASSQTVNPYEQYF.